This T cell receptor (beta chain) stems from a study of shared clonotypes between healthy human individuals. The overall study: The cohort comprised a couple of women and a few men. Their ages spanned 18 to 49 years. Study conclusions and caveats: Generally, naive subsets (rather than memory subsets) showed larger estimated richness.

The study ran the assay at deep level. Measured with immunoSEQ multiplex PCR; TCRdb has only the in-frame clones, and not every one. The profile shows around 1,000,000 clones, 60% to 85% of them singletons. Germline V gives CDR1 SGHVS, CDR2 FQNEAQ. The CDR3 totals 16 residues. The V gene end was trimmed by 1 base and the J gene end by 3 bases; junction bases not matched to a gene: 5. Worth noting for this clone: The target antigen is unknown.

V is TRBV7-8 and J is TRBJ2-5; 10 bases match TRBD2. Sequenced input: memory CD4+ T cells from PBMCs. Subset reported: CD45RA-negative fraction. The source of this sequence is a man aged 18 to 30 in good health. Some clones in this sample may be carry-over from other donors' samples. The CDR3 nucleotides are TGTGCCAGCAGCTTAGTGGGTCTAGCGGGAGAAGAGACCCAGTACTTC. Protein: CASSLVGLAGEETQYF.